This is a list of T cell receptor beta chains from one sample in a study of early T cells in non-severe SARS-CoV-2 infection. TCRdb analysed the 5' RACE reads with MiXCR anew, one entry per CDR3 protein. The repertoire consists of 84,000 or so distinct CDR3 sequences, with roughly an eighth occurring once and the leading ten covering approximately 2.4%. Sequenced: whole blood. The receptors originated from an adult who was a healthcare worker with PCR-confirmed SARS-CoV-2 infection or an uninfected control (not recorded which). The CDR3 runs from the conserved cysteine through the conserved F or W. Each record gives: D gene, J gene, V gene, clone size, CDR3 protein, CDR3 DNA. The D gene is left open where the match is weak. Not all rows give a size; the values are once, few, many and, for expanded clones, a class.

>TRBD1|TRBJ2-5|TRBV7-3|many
CASSRDRGQETQYF
TGTGCCAGCAGCCGGGACAGGGGCCAAGAGACCCAGTACTTC
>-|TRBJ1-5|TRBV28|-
CASSFRFRNQPQHF
TGTGCCAGCAGTTTTCGATTCCGCAATCAGCCCCAGCATTTT
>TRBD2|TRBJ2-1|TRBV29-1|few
CSVAGTSASYNEQFF
TGCAGCGTTGCCGGGACTAGTGCCTCCTACAATGAGCAGTTCTTC
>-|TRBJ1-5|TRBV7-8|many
CASSLSLEGNQPQHF
TGTGCCAGCAGCTTAAGTCTGGAGGGCAATCAGCCCCAGCATTTT
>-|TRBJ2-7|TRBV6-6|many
CASRRRGGTYEQYF
TGTGCCAGCAGACGTCGAGGGGGTACCTACGAGCAGTACTTC
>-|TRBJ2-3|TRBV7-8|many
CASSSTGHTQYF
TGTGCCAGCAGCTCAACAGGGCATACGCAGTATTTT
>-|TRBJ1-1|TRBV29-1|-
CSGGEDQAFF
TGCAGCGGGGGGGAGGACCAAGCTTTCTTT
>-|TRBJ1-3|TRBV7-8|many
CASSLRGNTIYF
TGTGCCAGCAGCTTACGTGGAAACACCATATATTTT
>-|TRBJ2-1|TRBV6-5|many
CASSYRKVGYEQFF
TGTGCCAGCAGTTACCGAAAAGTCGGCTATGAGCAGTTCTTC
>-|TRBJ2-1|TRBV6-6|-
CASAGVTYNEQFF
TGTGCCAGTGCCGGAGTAACCTACAATGAGCAGTTCTTC
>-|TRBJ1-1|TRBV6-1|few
CASSEDRITEAFF
TGTGCCAGCAGTGAAGATAGAATCACTGAAGCTTTCTTT
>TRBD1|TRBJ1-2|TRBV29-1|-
CSVEFRQGDGYTF
TGCAGCGTTGAATTTCGGCAGGGGGATGGCTACACCTTC
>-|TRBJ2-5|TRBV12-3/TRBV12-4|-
CASSLETGLKETQYF
TGTGCCAGCAGTCTGGAGACAGGCCTTAAGGAGACCCAGTACTTC
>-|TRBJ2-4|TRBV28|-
CASTSAKNIQYF
TGTGCCAGCACCTCGGCCAAAAACATTCAGTACTTC
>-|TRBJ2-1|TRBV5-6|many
CASSIGSEQFF
TGTGCCAGCAGCATCGGGAGTGAGCAGTTCTTC
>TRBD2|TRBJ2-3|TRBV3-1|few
CASSQGPTSVTSTDTQYF
TGTGCCAGCAGCCAGGGGCCCACTAGCGTTACCAGCACAGATACGCAGTATTTT
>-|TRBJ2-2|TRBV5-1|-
CASGAGRSTGELFF
TGCGCCAGCGGCGCGGGGAGGAGCACCGGGGAGCTGTTTTTT
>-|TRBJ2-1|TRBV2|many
CASSEALGLANEQFF
TGTGCCAGCAGTGAAGCGCTTGGGCTAGCAAATGAGCAGTTCTTC
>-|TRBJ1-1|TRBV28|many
CASMDTDIPEAFF
TGTGCCAGCATGGACACGGATATCCCTGAAGCTTTCTTT
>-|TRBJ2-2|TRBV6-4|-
CASSPSTGTGELFF
TGTGCCAGCTCCCCCTCCACGGGCACCGGGGAGCTGTTTTTT
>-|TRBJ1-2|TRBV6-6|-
CASSYAGTNYGYTF
TGTGCCAGCAGTTACGCAGGGACTAACTATGGCTACACCTTC
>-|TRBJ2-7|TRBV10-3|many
CAISDAWVGEQYF
TGTGCCATCAGTGATGCTTGGGTGGGGGAGCAGTACTTC
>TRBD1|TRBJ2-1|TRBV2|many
CASNDPTGVTYNEQFF
TGTGCCAGCAACGACCCGACAGGGGTAACCTACAATGAGCAGTTCTTC
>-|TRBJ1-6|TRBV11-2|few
CASSLEDRNSPLHF
TGTGCCAGCAGCTTAGAAGACAGGAATTCACCCCTCCACTTT
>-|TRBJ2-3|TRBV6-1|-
CASSPQDVGTDTQYF
TGTGCCAGCAGCCCCCAGGACGTCGGCACAGATACGCAGTATTTT
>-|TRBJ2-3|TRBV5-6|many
CASSSGRRTDTQYF
TGTGCCAGCAGCTCCGGCCGTCGCACAGATACGCAGTATTTT
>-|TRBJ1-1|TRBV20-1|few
CSYRGNTEAFF
TGCAGTTATAGGGGGAACACTGAAGCTTTCTTT
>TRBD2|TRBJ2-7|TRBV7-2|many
CASSIRLAGYEQYF
TGTGCCAGCAGTATACGACTAGCGGGATACGAGCAGTACTTC
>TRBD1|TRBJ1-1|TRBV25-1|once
CASRETGMGTEAFF
TGTGCCAGCAGAGAGACAGGGATGGGCACTGAAGCTTTCTTT
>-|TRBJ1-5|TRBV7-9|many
CASSLDSTEYSNQPQHF
TGTGCCAGCAGCTTAGATTCAACGGAGTATAGCAATCAGCCCCAGCATTTT
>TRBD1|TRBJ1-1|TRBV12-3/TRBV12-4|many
CASTRTGRAFF
TGTGCCAGCACCCGGACAGGGAGGGCTTTCTTT
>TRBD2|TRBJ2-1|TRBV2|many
CASSVTSGGNNEQFF
TGTGCCAGCAGCGTTACTAGCGGGGGAAACAATGAGCAGTTCTTC
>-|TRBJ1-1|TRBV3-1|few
CASSQDMRPNTEAFF
TGTGCCAGCAGCCAAGATATGCGGCCGAACACTGAAGCTTTCTTT
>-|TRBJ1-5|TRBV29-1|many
CSGGNGAAEPQHF
TGCAGCGGGGGGAATGGGGCGGCGGAGCCCCAGCATTTT